This T cell receptor beta chain was sequenced for a study of Graves' ophthalmopathy and Graves' hyperthyroidism. Study-level background: The authors collected peripheral blood at initial diagnosis, before any treatment. Study outcomes and limitations: The authors also found most expanded thyroid clonotypes above 0.001 frequency in blood.

This clonotype appeared a few times. Its specificity is unknown. The authors amplified TCR beta CDR3 regions from RNA transcripts. First-round RT-PCR with HTBI primers preceded a second-round multiplex PCR. TCRdb processed the multiplex PCR reads anew with MiXCR; each CDR3 protein has one entry. The data show some 390,000 distinct CDR3 sequences, 15% to 20% seen once. For donors with ophthalmopathy, the disease showed moderate-to-severe activity, reached CAS ≥3 and NOSPECS ≥4, and had lasted under 3 months. Germline V lookup: CDR1 PRHDT, CDR2 FYEKMQ (reference sequence). CDR3 size: 14 residues. V was trimmed by 5 bases and J by 1 base, leaving 11 bases between them.

The sequence derives from a woman aged 18-29 years with Graves' ophthalmopathy. The chain recombines TRBV13 with TRBJ2-5; no clear D. Sequencing input: peripheral blood. Written as DNA, the CDR3 is TGTGCCAGCAGCCCATGGCAGGCCCAAGAGACCCAGTACTTC. Translated, it gives CASSPWQAQETQYF.